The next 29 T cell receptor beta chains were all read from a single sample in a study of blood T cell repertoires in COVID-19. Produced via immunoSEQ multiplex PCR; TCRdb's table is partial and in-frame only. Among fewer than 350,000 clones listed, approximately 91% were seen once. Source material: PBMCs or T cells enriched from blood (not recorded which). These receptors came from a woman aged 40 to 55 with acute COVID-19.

CDR3 region: CASIGSLQETQYF. DNA of the CDR3: TGTGCCAGCATCGGTAGCCTCCAAGAGACCCAGTACTTC. The gene calls are TRBV7-8 and TRBJ2-5; D ambiguous. V was clipped by 7 bases and J by 1 base, with 10 bases between them. The CDR3 extends over 13 amino acids. CDR1 and CDR2 from the germline V gene are SGHVS and FQNEAQ.

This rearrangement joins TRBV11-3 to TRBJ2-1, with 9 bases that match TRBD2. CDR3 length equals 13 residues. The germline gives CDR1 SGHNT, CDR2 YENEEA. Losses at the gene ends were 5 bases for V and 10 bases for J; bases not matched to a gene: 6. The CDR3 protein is CASSPRGGGEQFF. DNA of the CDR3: TGTGCCAGCAGCCCCCGCGGGGGGGGCGAGCAGTTCTTC. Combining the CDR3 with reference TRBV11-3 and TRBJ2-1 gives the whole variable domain EAGVVQSPRYKIIEKKQPVAFWCNPISGHNTLYWYLQNLGQGPELLIRYENEEAVDDSQLPKDRFSAERLKGVDSTLKIQPAELGDSAVYLCASSPRGGGEQFFGPGTRLTVL.

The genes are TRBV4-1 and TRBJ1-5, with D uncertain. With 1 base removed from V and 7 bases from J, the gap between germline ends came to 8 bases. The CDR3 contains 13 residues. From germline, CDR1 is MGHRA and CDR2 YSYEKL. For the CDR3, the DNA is TGCGCCAGCAGCCAAGGTAACAGCCAGCCCCAGCATTTT. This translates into CASSQGNSQPQHF.

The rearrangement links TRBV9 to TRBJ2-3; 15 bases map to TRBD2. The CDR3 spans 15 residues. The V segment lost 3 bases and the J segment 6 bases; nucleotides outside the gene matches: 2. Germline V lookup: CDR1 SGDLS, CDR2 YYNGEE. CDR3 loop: CASSEGTSGRDTQYF. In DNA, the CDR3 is TGTGCCAGCAGCGAGGGGACTAGCGGGAGGGATACGCAGTATTTT.

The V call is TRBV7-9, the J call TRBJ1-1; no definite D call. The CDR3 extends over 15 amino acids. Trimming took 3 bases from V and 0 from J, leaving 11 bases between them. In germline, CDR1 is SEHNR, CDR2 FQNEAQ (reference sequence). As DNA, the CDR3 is TGTGCCAGCAGCTTGTTACATCCGATGAACACTGAAGCTTTCTTT. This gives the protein CASSLLHPMNTEAFF. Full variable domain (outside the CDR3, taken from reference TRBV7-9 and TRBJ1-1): DTGVSQNPRHKITKRGQNVTFRCDPISEHNRLYWYRQTLGQGPEFLTYFQNEAQLEKSRLLSDRFSAERPKGSFSTLEIQRTEQGDSAMYLCASSLLHPMNTEAFFGQGTRLTVV.

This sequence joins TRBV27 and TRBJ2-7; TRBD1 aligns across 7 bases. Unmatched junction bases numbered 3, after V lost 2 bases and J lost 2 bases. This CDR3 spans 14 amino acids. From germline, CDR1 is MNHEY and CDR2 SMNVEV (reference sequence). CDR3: CASSLERGPYEQYF. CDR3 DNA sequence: TGTGCCAGCAGTTTAGAGAGGGGGCCCTACGAGCAGTACTTC.

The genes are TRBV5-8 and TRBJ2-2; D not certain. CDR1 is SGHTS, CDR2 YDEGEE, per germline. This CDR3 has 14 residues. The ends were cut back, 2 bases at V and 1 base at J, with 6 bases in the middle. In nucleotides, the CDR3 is TGTGCCAGCAGCTTTTACGGGAACACCGGGGAGCTGTTTTTT. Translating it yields CASSFYGNTGELFF.

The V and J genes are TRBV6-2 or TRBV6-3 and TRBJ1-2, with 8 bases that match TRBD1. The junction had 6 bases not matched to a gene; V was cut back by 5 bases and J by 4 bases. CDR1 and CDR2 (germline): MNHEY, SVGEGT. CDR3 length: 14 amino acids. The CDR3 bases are TGTGCCAGCAGTGGGGGGACAGGAACCTATGGCTACACCTTC. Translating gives CASSGGTGTYGYTF.

The CDR3 DNA sequence: TGTGCCAGCAGCGCACGAGAGGCCAATCAGCCCCAGCATTTT. As protein: CASSAREANQPQHF. J is TRBJ1-5 and V is TRBV7-8, with no clear D. V lost 5 bases and J 3 bases, leaving 11 bases between the germline ends. The CDR3 contains 14 residues. Germline CDR1 SGHVS, CDR2 FQNEAQ.

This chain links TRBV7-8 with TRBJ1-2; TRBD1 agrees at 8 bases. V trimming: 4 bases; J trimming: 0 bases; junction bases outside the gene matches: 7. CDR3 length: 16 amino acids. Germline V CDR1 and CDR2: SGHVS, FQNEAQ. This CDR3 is CASSSLRDRPNYGYTF. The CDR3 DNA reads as TGTGCCAGCAGCTCGCTCCGGGACAGGCCTAACTATGGCTACACCTTC.

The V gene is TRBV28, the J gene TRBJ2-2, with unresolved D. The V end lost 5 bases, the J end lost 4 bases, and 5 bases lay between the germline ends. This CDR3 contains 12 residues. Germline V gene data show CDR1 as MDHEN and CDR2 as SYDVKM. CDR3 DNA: TGTGCCAGCAGTCAGGTCACCGGGGAGCTGTTTTTT. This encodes CASSQVTGELFF.

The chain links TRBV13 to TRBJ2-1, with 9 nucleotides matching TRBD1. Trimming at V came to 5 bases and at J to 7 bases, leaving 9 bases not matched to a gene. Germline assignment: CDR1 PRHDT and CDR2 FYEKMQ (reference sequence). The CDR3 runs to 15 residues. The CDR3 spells CASSPGQGIRNEQFF. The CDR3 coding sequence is TGTGCCAGCAGCCCGGGACAGGGTATTCGTAATGAGCAGTTCTTC.

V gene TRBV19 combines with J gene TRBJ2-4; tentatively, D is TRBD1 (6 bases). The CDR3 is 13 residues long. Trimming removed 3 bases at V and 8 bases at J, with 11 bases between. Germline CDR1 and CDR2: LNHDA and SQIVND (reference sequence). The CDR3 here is CASSIQGTDIQYF. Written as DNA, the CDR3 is TGTGCCAGTAGTATCCAGGGGACGGACATTCAGTACTTC.

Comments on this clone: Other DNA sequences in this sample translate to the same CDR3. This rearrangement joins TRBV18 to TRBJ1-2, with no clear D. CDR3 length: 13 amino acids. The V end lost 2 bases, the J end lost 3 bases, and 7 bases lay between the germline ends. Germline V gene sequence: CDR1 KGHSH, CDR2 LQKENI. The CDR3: CASSPGGDYGYTF. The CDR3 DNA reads TGTGCCAGCTCACCAGGCGGGGACTATGGCTACACCTTC.

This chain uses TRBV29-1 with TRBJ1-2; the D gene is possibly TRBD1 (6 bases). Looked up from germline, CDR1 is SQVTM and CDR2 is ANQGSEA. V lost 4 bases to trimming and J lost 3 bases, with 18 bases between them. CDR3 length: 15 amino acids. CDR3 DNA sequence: TGCAGCGTTGCGCTCGACGGGGGGCCAGACTATGGCTACACCTTC. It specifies CSVALDGGPDYGYTF.

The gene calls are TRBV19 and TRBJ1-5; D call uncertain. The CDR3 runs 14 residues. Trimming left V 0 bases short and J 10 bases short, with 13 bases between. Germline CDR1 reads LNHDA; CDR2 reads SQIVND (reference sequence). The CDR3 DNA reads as TGTGCCAGTAGTATAGATGTCGTAGTCGTACCCCAGCATTTT. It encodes CASSIDVVVVPQHF.

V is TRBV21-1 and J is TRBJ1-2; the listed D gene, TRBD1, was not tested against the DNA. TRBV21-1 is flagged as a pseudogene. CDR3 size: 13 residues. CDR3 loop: CASSPSKTGLYTF. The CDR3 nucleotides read TGTGCCAGCAGCCCAAGTAAGACAGGGCTTTACACCTTC.

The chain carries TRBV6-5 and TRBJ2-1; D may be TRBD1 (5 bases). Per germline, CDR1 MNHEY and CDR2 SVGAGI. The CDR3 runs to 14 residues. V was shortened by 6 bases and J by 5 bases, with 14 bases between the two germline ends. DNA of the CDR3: TGTGCCAGCAGGGCCGGCCAAGGGGACAATGAGCAGTTCTTC. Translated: CASRAGQGDNEQFF.

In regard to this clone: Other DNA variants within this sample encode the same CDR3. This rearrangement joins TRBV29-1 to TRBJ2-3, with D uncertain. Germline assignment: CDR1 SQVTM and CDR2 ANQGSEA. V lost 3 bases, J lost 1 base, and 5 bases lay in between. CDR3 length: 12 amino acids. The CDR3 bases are TGCAGCGTTGACGCAGGCACAGATACGCAGTATTTT. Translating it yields CSVDAGTDTQYF.

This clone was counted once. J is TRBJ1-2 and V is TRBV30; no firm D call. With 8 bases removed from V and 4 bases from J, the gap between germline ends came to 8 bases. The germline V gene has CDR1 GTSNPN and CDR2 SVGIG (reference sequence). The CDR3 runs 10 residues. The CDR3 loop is CAQYGYGYTF. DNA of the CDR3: TGTGCCCAATACGGCTATGGCTACACCTTC.

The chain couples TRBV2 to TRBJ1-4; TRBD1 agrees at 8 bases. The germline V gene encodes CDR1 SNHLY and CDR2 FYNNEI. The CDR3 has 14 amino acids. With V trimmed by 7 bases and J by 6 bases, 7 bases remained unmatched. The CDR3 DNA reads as TGTGCCAGCAAAAGGACAGGGTTCGATGAAAAACTGTTTTTT. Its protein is CASKRTGFDEKLFF.

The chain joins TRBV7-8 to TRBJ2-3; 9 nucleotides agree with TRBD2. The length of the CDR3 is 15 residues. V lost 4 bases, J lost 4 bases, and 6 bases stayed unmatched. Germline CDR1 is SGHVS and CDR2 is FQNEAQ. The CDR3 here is CASSSISGSADTQYF. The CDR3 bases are TGTGCCAGCAGCTCCATTAGCGGGAGCGCAGATACGCAGTATTTT.

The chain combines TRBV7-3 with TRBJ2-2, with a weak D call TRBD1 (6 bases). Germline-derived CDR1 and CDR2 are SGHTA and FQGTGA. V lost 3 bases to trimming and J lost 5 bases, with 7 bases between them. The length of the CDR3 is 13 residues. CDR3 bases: TGTGCCAGCAGCTTTACAGGGACCGGGGAGCTGTTTTTT. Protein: CASSFTGTGELFF.

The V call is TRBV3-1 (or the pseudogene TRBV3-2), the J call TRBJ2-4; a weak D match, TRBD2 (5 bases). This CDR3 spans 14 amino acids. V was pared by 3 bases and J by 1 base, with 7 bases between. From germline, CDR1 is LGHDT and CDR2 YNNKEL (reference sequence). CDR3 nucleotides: TGTGCCAGCAGCCAGCGAGGGGCCAAAAACATTCAGTACTTC. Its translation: CASSQRGAKNIQYF.

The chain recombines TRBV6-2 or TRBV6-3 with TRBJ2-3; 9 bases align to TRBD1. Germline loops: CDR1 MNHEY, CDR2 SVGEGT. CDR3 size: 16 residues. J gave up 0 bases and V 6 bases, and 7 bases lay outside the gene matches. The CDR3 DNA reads TGTGCCAGCAGCACAGGACAGGGGAAAAGCACAGATACGCAGTATTTT. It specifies CASSTGQGKSTDTQYF.

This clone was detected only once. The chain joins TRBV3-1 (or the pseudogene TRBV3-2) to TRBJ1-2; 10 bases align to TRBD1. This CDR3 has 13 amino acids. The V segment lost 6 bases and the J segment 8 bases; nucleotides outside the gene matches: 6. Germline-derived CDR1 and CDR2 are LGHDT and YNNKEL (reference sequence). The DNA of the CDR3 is TGTGCCAGCAGACCGCGGGACAGGGGAGGCTACACCTTC. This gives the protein CASRPRDRGGYTF.

CDR3: CASSLDGGQVWGYTF. The CDR3 region has the DNA TGTGCCAGCAGCTTAGACGGGGGGCAGGTTTGGGGCTACACCTTC. J is TRBJ1-2 and V is TRBV7-8, with D maybe TRBD1 (6 bases). The V gene lost 1 base and the J gene lost 8 bases, with 17 bases spanning the gap. The CDR3 covers 15 residues. Germline CDR1 reads SGHVS; CDR2 reads FQNEAQ.

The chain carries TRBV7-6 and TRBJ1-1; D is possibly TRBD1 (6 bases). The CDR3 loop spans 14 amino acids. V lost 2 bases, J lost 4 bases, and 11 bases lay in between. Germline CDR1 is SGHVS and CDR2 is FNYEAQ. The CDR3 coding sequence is TGTGCCAGCAGCTTACAGGGGATGGTCACTGAAGCTTTCTTT. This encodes CASSLQGMVTEAFF. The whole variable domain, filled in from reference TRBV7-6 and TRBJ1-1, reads GAGVSQSPRYKVTKRGQDVALRCDPISGHVSLYWYRQALGQGPEFLTYFNYEAQQDKSGLPNDRFSAERPEGSISTLTIQRTEQRDSAMYRCASSLQGMVTEAFFGQGTRLTVV.

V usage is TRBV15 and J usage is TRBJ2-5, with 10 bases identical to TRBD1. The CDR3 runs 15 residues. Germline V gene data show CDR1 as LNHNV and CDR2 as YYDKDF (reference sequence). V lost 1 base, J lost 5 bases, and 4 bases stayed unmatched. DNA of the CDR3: TGTGCCACCAGCAGAGTGACAGGGGGCGCGGAGACCCAGTACTTC. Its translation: CATSRVTGGAETQYF.